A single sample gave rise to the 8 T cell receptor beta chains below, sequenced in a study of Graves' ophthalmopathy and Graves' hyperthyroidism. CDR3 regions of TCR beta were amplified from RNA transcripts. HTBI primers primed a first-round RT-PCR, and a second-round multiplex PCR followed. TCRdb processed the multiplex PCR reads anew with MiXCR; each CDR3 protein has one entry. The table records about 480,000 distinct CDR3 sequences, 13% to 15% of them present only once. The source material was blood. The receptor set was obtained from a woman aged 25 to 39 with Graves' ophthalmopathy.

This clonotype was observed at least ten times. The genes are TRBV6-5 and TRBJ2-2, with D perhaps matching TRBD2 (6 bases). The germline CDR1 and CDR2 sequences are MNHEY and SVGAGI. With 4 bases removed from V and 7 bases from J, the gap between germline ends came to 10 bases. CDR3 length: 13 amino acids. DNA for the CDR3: TGTGCCAGCAGTTCAGGAGGGCACGGGGAGCTGTTTTTT. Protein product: CASSSGGHGELFF.

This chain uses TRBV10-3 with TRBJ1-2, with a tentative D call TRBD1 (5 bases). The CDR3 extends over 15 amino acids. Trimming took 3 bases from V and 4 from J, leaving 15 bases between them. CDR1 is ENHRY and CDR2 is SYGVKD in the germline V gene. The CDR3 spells CAISDPDPGGYGYTF. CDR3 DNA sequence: TGTGCCATCAGTGACCCAGACCCGGGGGGCTATGGCTACACCTTC.

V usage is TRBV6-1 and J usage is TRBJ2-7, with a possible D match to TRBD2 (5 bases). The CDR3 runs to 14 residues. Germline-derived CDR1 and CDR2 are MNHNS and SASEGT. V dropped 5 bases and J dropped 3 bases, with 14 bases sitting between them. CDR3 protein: CASSPAPEGYEQYF. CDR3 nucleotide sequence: TGTGCCAGCAGTCCCGCTCCTGAGGGCTACGAGCAGTACTTC.

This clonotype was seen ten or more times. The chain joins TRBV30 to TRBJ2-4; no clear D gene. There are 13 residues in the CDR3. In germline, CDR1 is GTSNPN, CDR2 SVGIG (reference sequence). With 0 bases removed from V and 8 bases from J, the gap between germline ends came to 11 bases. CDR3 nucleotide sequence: TGTGCCTGGAGTGTACCGGCATCCCACATTCAGTACTTC. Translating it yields CAWSVPASHIQYF.

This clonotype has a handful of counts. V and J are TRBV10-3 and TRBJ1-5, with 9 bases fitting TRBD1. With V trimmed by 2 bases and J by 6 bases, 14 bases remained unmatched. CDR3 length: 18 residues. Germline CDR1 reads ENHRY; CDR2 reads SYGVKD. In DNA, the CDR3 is TGTGCCATCAGTGAGGACGGGACAGGGAGGGGTGTAGGTCAGCCCCAGCATTTT. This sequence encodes CAISEDGTGRGVGQPQHF.

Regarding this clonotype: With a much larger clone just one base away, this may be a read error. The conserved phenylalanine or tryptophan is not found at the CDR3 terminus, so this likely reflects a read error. CDR3 nucleotide sequence: TGTGCCAGCAGCCTAGTCAGGGCCCGGATGGACACTGAAGCTTTCTAT. It encodes CASSLVRARMDTEAFY. This chain links TRBV6-1 with TRBJ1-1, with a tentative D call TRBD1 (5 bases). This CDR3 has 16 residues. Trimming cost V 6 bases and J 3 bases, with 20 bases left between them. CDR1 and CDR2 from the germline V gene are MNHNS and SASEGT.

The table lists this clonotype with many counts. The CDR3, as DNA: TGTGCCAGCAGCTTAACGGTGTCTACCGAAGCTTTCTTT. Its protein product is CASSLTVSTEAFF. The chain employs TRBV7-3 and TRBJ1-1; no clear D. The germline V and J ends were trimmed by 0 bases and 8 bases, with 10 bases remaining between them. CDR1 is SGHTA and CDR2 is FQGTGA in the germline V gene. This CDR3 has 13 amino acids.

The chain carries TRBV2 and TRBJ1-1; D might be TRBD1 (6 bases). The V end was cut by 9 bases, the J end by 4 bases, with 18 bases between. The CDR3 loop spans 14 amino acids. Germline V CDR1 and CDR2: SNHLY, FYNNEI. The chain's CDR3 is CASKRGGEGTEAFF. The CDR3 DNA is TGTGCCAGTAAAAGGGGGGGGGAAGGCACTGAAGCTTTCTTT.